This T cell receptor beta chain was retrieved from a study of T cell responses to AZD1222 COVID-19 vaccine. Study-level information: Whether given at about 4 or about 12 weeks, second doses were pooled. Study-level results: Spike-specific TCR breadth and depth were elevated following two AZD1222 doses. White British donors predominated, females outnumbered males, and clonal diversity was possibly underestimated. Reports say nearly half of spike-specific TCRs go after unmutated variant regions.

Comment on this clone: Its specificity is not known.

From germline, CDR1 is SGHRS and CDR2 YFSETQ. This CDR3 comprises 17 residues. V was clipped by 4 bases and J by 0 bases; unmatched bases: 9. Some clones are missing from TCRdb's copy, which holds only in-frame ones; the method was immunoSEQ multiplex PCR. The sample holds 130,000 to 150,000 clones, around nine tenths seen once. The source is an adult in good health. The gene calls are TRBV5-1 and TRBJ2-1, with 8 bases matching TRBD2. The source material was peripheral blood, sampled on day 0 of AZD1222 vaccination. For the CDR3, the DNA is TGCGCCAGCAGCCCTCCGGGACTAGAGAGCTCCTACAATGAGCAGTTCTTC. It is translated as CASSPPGLESSYNEQFF. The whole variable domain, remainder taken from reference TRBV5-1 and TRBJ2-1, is KAGVTQTPRYLIKTRGQQVTLSCSPISGHRSVSWYQQTPGQGLQFLFEYFSETQRNKGNFPGRFSGRQFSNSRSEMNVSTLELGDSALYLCASSPPGLESSYNEQFFGPGTRLTVL.